This TCR beta chain was sequenced in a study of PD-1 and CTLA-4 blockade in melanoma. TCRdb keeps only in-frame clones here, not all; method: immunoSEQ multiplex PCR. The sample holds more than 15,000 clones, less than 85% seen once. The germline gives CDR1 ENHRY, CDR2 SYGVKD. The CDR3 loop spans 15 amino acids. V was shortened by 0 bases and J by 1 base, with 9 bases between the two germline ends. This specimen consisted of CD8+ T cells from peripheral blood, obtained from a patient given anti-PD-1 treatment. The source is a human donor with melanoma. The chain combines TRBV10-3 with TRBJ1-1; D unresolved. The CDR3 DNA sequence: TGTGCCATCAGTGAGTCAGGCGGCCGGAACACTGAAGCTTTCTTT. Its protein product is CAISESGGRNTEAFF.